The entry below gives a single T cell receptor beta chain sequence along with its context. The data stem from a study of blood T cells in healthy people across ages. Total RNA, at least 6 micrograms per sample, was extracted from PBMCs. A second PCR, run for about 6 to 11 cycles, used a sample-barcoded 5' primer plus a J-beta primer mix. Template switching added a 12-random-nucleotide identifier to every cDNA molecule. TCRdb re-called the 5' RACE reads through MiXCR, storing one row per CDR3 protein. The sample carries 850,000 to 1,300,000 distinct CDR3 sequences, more than 35% recorded once. Germline V gene sequence: CDR1 SGHTA, CDR2 FQGTGA. J was trimmed by 0 bases and V by 2 bases; bases with no gene match: 5. This CDR3 contains 17 residues.

The origin of this receptor is a woman aged 55-70 years in good health. Sequences were obtained from blood. The gene calls are TRBV7-3 and TRBJ2-1; 9 bases match TRBD2. The CDR3, as DNA: TGTGCCAGCAGCTTAGGGCTAGCGGGGAGCTCCTACAATGAGCAGTTCTTC. Translation: CASSLGLAGSSYNEQFF.